The 18 T cell receptor beta chains given below trace back to one sample, sequenced in a study of T cell responses to AZD1222 COVID-19 vaccine. Clones were read by immunoSEQ multiplex PCR, and TCRdb kept only the in-frame ones, dropping some. The sample includes roughly 99,000 clones, just over 90% of them seen just once. Sequencing was performed on peripheral blood, taken 28 days after the second AZD1222 dose. These receptors were taken from an adult who received the AZD1222 COVID-19 vaccine.

This chain links TRBV7-2 with TRBJ2-7; 8 nucleotides agree with TRBD1. CDR3 length equals 14 residues. CDR1 and CDR2 (germline): SGHTA, FQGNSA. Losses at the gene ends were 2 bases for V and 7 bases for J; bases not matched to a gene: 7. CDR3 nucleotide sequence: TGTGCCAGCAGCTTAATGCAGGGGGCGAGGGAGCAGTACTTC. Protein product: CASSLMQGAREQYF.

The rearrangement uses TRBV3-1 (or the pseudogene TRBV3-2) and TRBJ2-7; D is unresolved. The V gene lost 4 bases and the J gene lost 2 bases, with 15 bases spanning the gap. CDR1 is LGHDT, CDR2 YNNKEL, per germline (reference sequence). The CDR3 totals 15 residues. The CDR3 loop is CASSPTRTWTYEQYF. Written as DNA, the CDR3 is TGTGCCAGCAGCCCCACAAGGACCTGGACCTACGAGCAGTACTTC.

Regarding this clone: This sample includes further DNA sequences coding for the same CDR3. The chain links TRBV9 to TRBJ1-6; unclear D gene. CDR1 is SGDLS and CDR2 is YYNGEE in the germline V gene. The V end was cut by 4 bases, the J end by 6 bases, with 14 bases between. The CDR3 length is 15 residues. The chain's CDR3 is CASSPRGGGNSPLHF. Here the CDR3 DNA reads TGTGCCAGCAGCCCCCGGGGTGGAGGTAATTCACCCCTCCACTTT.

The chain combines TRBV28 with TRBJ2-7; D is possibly TRBD2 (5 bases). Trimming removed 3 bases at V and 11 bases at J, with 26 bases between. The CDR3 length is 16 residues. Germline CDR1 reads MDHEN; CDR2 reads SYDVKM. The CDR3 region is CASSLTEGLPTGKKYF. The CDR3 DNA reads TGTGCCAGCAGTTTGACTGAAGGGCTTCCTACGGGGAAAAAGTACTTC.

This clone occurred once. The chain joins TRBV5-1 to TRBJ2-1; TRBD2 aligns across 8 bases. With V trimmed by 4 bases and J by 10 bases, 13 bases remained unmatched. The CDR3 contains 15 residues. Germline CDR1 SGHRS, CDR2 YFSETQ. CDR3 nucleotides: TGCGCCAGCAGCCCTGACTTGGCGGGAGGTGGAGAGCAGTTCTTC. It specifies CASSPDLAGGGEQFF.

In this sample, this clone turned up once. This chain connects TRBV29-1 to TRBJ2-3; either TRBD1 or TRBD2 may supply D (5 bases each). Per germline, CDR1 SQVTM and CDR2 ANQGSEA. The CDR3 contains 13 residues. V was cut by 1 base and J by 5 bases, with 10 bases left in between. The DNA of the CDR3 is TGCAGCGTTGAAGTTTCTGGGGGAGATACGCAGTATTTT. This gives the protein CSVEVSGGDTQYF.

The chain recombines TRBV19 with TRBJ2-1; D may match TRBD1 or TRBD2 (5 bases each). The V and J ends lost 3 bases and 0 bases respectively, with 9 bases between them. The CDR3 covers 15 residues. Per germline, CDR1 LNHDA and CDR2 SQIVND (reference sequence). CDR3 loop: CASSMRGSSYNEQFF. The CDR3 DNA follows: TGTGCCAGTAGTATGAGGGGTAGCTCCTACAATGAGCAGTTCTTC.

V is TRBV19 and J is TRBJ2-7; 9 positions agree with TRBD2. V shed 8 bases and J 2 bases; nucleotides not matched to a gene: 10. From germline, CDR1 is LNHDA and CDR2 SQIVND (reference sequence). The CDR3 is 15 residues long. The CDR3 sequence is CASSLAGGPPYEQYF. In nucleotides, the CDR3 is TGTGCCAGTTCTTTGGCGGGAGGGCCGCCCTACGAGCAGTACTTC.

This clone was picked up one time. This rearrangement joins TRBV13 to TRBJ2-2; D perhaps matches TRBD2 (6 bases). CDR3 length: 14 residues. The V and J ends lost 6 bases and 7 bases respectively, with 15 bases between them. Per the germline V gene, CDR1 is PRHDT and CDR2 is FYEKMQ (reference sequence). The CDR3 sequence: CASRSKEGHGELFF. In DNA form, the CDR3 reads TGTGCCAGCAGATCTAAGGAGGGGCACGGGGAGCTGTTTTTT.

The genes are TRBV24-1 and TRBJ2-7; a weak D match, TRBD1 (5 bases). The CDR3 has 13 amino acids. Looked up from germline, CDR1 is KGHDR and CDR2 is SFDVKD. The V and J ends lost 5 bases and 5 bases respectively, with 12 bases between them. The CDR3 nucleotides read TGTGCCACCAGTGGACACAGGAACGACGAGCAGTACTTC. Its translation is CATSGHRNDEQYF.

The chain links TRBV19 to TRBJ1-2; D not certain. The V end was cut by 3 bases, the J end by 8 bases, with 16 bases between. The CDR3 runs 14 residues. Germline CDR1 reads LNHDA; CDR2 reads SQIVND (reference sequence). CDR3: CASSIERSGHGYTF. The CDR3 nucleotides are TGTGCCAGTAGTATTGAAAGGTCAGGTCACGGCTACACCTTC.

The chain combines TRBV7-9 with TRBJ1-5; 9 bases fit TRBD1. Trimming removed 6 bases from V and 3 bases from J; junction bases left unmatched: 3. CDR3 length: 14 residues. Germline V gene data show CDR1 as SEHNR and CDR2 as FQNEAQ (reference sequence). This CDR3 reads CASSRQGDNQPQHF. CDR3 DNA sequence: TGTGCCAGCAGTCGACAGGGGGACAATCAGCCCCAGCATTTT.

This chain links TRBV28 with TRBJ2-2; D could derive from TRBD1 or TRBD2 (5 bases each). V lost 11 bases and J lost 3, with 13 bases in between. This CDR3 has 13 amino acids. CDR1 and CDR2 from the germline V gene are MDHEN and SYDVKM. The CDR3 DNA is TGTGCCTTGGGGGTGCTTGACACCGGGGAGCTGTTTTTT. It specifies CALGVLDTGELFF.

The chain combines TRBV24-1 with TRBJ2-3; 8 bases are shared with TRBD1. Germline lookup yields CDR1 KGHDR and CDR2 SFDVKD. V was clipped by 4 bases and J by 6 bases; unmatched bases: 11. CDR3 size: 16 residues. The CDR3, as DNA: TGTGCCACCAGTGACCGAAGGGACAGGTTGCAGGATACGCAGTATTTT. It is translated as CATSDRRDRLQDTQYF.

The V call is TRBV28, the J call TRBJ2-7, with a possible D match to TRBD2 (6 bases). Per the germline V gene, CDR1 is MDHEN and CDR2 is SYDVKM. There are 13 residues in the CDR3. V dropped 8 bases and J dropped 3 bases, with 14 bases sitting between them. CDR3 nucleotides: TGTGCCAGCGCGGGACGTCCGATCTACGAGCAGTACTTC. As protein: CASAGRPIYEQYF.

This clone occurred once. This chain connects TRBV11-2 to TRBJ2-7; TRBD2 matches at 7 bases. The CDR3 is 14 residues long. Looked up from germline, CDR1 is SGHAT and CDR2 is FQNNGV. V lost 1 base, J lost 6 bases, and 6 bases stayed unmatched. DNA of the CDR3: TGTGCCAGCAGCTTAGGCGGGAGCGTCGCCGAGCAGTACTTC. It specifies CASSLGGSVAEQYF.

V gene TRBV19 combines with J gene TRBJ1-6, with D perhaps TRBD1 (5 bases). CDR3 length equals 14 residues. Trimming took 5 bases from V and 6 from J, leaving 11 bases between them. From germline, CDR1 is LNHDA and CDR2 SQIVND (reference sequence). The CDR3 protein is CASSFDRVNSPLHF. CDR3 DNA: TGTGCCAGTAGTTTTGACAGAGTTAATTCACCCCTCCACTTT.

This clone was counted a single time. The chain links TRBV9 to TRBJ2-2; 8 bases line up with TRBD2. The ends lost 3 bases at V and 0 bases at J; junction bases unmatched: 4. CDR3 size: 16 residues. CDR1 and CDR2 from the germline V gene are SGDLS and YYNGEE. CDR3 amino acids: CASSGTSGANTGELFF. The CDR3 DNA sequence: TGTGCCAGCAGCGGAACTAGCGGAGCGAACACCGGGGAGCTGTTTTTT.